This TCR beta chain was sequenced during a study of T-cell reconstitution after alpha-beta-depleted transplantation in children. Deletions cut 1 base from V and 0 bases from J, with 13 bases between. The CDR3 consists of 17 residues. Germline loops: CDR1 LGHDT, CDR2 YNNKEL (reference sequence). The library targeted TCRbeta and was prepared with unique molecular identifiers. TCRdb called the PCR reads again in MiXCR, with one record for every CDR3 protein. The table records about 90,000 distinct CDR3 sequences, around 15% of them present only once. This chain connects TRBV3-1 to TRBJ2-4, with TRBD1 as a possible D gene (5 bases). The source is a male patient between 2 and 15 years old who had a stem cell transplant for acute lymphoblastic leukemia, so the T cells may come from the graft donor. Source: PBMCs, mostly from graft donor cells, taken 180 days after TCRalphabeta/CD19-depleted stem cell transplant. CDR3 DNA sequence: TGTGCCAGCAGCCAAGCCTGGTGGGGCATAGCCAAAAACATTCAGTACTTC. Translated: CASSQAWWGIAKNIQYF.